Below, one T cell receptor (beta chain) is given with its context. Its antigen is unknown. The PCR made use of 60 Vbeta and 13 Jbeta primers. Sequenced by immunoSEQ multiplex PCR; TCRdb stores in-frame clones only, minus some. The sample includes roughly 79,000 clones, approximately 81% of them seen just once. These data originate in a study of cytomegalovirus exposure and HLA in healthy donors. General study results and limits: Most TCR sequences were seen very rarely across donors, but some public TCRs occurred in many. Reports credit the classifier with highly specific, highly sensitive diagnosis of cytomegalovirus status.

The junction had 7 bases not matched to a gene; V was cut back by 3 bases and J by 8 bases. Germline V CDR1 and CDR2: SGHDT, YYEEEE. The CDR3 has 16 amino acids. The material sequenced was PBMCs. The rearrangement links TRBV5-6 to TRBJ2-1, with 14 bases fitting TRBD2. The TCR originated in a woman between 50 and 59 years old in good health and CMV-seropositive. The CDR3 DNA follows: TGTGCCAGCAGCTCACGACTAGCGGGAGGGCGAGATGAGCAGTTCTTC. It codes for CASSSRLAGGRDEQFF.